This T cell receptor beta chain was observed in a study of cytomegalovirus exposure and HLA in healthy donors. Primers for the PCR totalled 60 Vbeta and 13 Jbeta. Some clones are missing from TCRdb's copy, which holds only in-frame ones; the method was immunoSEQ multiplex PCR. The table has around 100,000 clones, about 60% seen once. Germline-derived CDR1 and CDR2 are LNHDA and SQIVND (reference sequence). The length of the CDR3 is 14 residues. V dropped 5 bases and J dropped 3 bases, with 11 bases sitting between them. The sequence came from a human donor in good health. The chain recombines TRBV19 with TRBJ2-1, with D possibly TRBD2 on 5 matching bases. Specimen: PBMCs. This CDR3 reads CASSPTGYYNEQFF. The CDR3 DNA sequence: TGTGCCAGTAGTCCGACGGGATACTACAATGAGCAGTTCTTC.